This T cell receptor (beta chain) was observed in a study of cytomegalovirus exposure and HLA in healthy donors. The study, taken as a whole, reports: Specificity of a few CMV-associated chains for CMV antigens was verified in vitro. The authors assumed roughly uniform sequencing depth across donors for presence/absence analyses.

About this clone itself: Antigen unknown.

With 60 Vbeta and 13 Jbeta primers, the PCR was carried out. Data came from immunoSEQ multiplex PCR; TCRdb stores just in-frame clones and leaves some out. This sample contains 60,000 to 90,000 clones. The CDR3 extends over 14 amino acids. From germline, CDR1 is LNHDA and CDR2 SQIVND (reference sequence). V lost 5 bases, J lost 5 bases, and 15 bases lay in between. What was sequenced was PBMCs. The rearrangement uses TRBV19 and TRBJ1-1; a possible D gene is TRBD1 (5 bases). The receptor's source is a woman aged 40 to 49 in good health and CMV-seropositive. For the CDR3, the DNA is TGTGCCAGTAGTTTCATGACAGTGGGGACTGAAGCTTTCTTT. Translated, it gives CASSFMTVGTEAFF.